The clone carrying this T cell receptor beta chain was counted a few times. The source of the sample is a study of T cells after yellow fever vaccination. In the study overall: Where fractions had low cell numbers, libraries were prepared from them with the SMART-Seq v4 Ultra Low Input RNA kit.

Template switching with 5'RACE generated the TCR cDNA and added a universal primer site and UMIs. TCRdb re-analysed the 5' RACE reads in MiXCR, keeping a single row per CDR3 protein. This table has more than 300,000 distinct CDR3 sequences, about 6.6% appearing once. The specimen was PBMCs, collected roughly 45 days after the first yellow fever vaccination. The sequence came from a man younger than 30 who received the YFV17D yellow fever vaccine.

In nucleotides, the CDR3 is TGTGCCAGCAGTTTATTGCCGGGCAGGATGGTTGGTCCTGAAGCTTTCTTT. As protein: CASSLLPGRMVGPEAFF. This sequence joins TRBV28 and TRBJ1-1; no reliable D call. CDR3 length equals 17 residues. The V end was cut by 1 base, the J end by 6 bases, with 21 bases between. Germline CDR1 and CDR2: MDHEN and SYDVKM.